This T cell receptor beta chain was obtained from a study of blood T cells in healthy people across ages. This CDR3 contains 14 residues. Trimming took off 1 base at V and 0 bases at J, with 8 bases between the two ends. The germline V gene has CDR1 SGHRS and CDR2 YFSETQ. The use of a sample-barcoded 5' primer and a J-beta primer mix characterized a second PCR of roughly 7 to 11 cycles. TCRdb redid the calling of the 5' RACE reads with MiXCR, one entry per CDR3 protein. Found here are over a million distinct CDR3 sequences, roughly 64% of them singletons; the top ten hold approximately 7%. This clonotype was seen more than once but under ten times.

Specimen: blood. The chain is built from TRBV5-1 and TRBJ2-7; D is undetermined. This receptor was obtained from a man between 18 and 29 years old in good health. CDR3 nucleotides: TGCGCCAGCAGCTTGTACTCGGACTCCTACGAGCAGTACTTC. It yields the protein CASSLYSDSYEQYF. Full variable domain (missing parts from reference TRBV5-1 and TRBJ2-7): KAGVTQTPRYLIKTRGQQVTLSCSPISGHRSVSWYQQTPGQGLQFLFEYFSETQRNKGNFPGRFSGRQFSNSRSEMNVSTLELGDSALYLCASSLYSDSYEQYFGPGTRLTVT.